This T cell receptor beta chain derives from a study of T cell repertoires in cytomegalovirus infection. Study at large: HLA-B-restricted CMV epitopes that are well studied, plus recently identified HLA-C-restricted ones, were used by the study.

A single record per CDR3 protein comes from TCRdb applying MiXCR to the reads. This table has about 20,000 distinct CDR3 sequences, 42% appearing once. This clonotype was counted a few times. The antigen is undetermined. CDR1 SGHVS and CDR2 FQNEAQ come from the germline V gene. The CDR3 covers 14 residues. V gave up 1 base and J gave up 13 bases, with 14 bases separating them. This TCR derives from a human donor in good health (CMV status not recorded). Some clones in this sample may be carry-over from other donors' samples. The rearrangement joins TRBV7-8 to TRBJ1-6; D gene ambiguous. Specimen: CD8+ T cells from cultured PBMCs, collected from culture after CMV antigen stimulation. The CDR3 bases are TGTGCCAGCAGCTTAGGGGATAACGTAGGGCCCCTCCACTTT. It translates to CASSLGDNVGPLHF.